The 2 T cell receptor beta chains in this list originate from one sample, sequenced in a study of cytomegalovirus exposure and HLA in healthy donors. PCR employed 60 Vbeta and 13 Jbeta primers. Sequenced by immunoSEQ multiplex PCR; TCRdb stores in-frame clones only, minus some. The repertoire holds about 82,000 clones, around 10% seen once, with more than 20% in the top ten. The specimen was PBMCs. These receptors were taken from a man in his fifties or sixties in good health and CMV-seropositive.

The chain uses TRBV7-9 and TRBJ2-5; D not resolved. The V end lost 2 bases, the J end lost 4 bases, and 11 bases lay between the germline ends. Germline-derived CDR1 and CDR2 are SEHNR and FQNEAQ (reference sequence). The CDR3 is made up of 14 amino acids. As DNA, the CDR3 is TGTGCCAGCAGCTTAACTTTAACGATAGAGACCCAGTACTTC. Translation: CASSLTLTIETQYF.

This clone has more than one count but fewer than ten. The V call is TRBV6-1, the J call TRBJ1-6; possibly TRBD1 for D (6 bases). The germline CDR1 and CDR2 sequences are MNHNS and SASEGT. The CDR3 runs to 17 residues. Trimming cost V 4 bases and J 8 bases, with 21 bases left between them. The CDR3 loop reads CASSASTGLGGYSPLHF. The CDR3 bases are TGTGCCAGCAGTGCCTCCACAGGGCTAGGGGGTTATTCACCCCTCCACTTT.